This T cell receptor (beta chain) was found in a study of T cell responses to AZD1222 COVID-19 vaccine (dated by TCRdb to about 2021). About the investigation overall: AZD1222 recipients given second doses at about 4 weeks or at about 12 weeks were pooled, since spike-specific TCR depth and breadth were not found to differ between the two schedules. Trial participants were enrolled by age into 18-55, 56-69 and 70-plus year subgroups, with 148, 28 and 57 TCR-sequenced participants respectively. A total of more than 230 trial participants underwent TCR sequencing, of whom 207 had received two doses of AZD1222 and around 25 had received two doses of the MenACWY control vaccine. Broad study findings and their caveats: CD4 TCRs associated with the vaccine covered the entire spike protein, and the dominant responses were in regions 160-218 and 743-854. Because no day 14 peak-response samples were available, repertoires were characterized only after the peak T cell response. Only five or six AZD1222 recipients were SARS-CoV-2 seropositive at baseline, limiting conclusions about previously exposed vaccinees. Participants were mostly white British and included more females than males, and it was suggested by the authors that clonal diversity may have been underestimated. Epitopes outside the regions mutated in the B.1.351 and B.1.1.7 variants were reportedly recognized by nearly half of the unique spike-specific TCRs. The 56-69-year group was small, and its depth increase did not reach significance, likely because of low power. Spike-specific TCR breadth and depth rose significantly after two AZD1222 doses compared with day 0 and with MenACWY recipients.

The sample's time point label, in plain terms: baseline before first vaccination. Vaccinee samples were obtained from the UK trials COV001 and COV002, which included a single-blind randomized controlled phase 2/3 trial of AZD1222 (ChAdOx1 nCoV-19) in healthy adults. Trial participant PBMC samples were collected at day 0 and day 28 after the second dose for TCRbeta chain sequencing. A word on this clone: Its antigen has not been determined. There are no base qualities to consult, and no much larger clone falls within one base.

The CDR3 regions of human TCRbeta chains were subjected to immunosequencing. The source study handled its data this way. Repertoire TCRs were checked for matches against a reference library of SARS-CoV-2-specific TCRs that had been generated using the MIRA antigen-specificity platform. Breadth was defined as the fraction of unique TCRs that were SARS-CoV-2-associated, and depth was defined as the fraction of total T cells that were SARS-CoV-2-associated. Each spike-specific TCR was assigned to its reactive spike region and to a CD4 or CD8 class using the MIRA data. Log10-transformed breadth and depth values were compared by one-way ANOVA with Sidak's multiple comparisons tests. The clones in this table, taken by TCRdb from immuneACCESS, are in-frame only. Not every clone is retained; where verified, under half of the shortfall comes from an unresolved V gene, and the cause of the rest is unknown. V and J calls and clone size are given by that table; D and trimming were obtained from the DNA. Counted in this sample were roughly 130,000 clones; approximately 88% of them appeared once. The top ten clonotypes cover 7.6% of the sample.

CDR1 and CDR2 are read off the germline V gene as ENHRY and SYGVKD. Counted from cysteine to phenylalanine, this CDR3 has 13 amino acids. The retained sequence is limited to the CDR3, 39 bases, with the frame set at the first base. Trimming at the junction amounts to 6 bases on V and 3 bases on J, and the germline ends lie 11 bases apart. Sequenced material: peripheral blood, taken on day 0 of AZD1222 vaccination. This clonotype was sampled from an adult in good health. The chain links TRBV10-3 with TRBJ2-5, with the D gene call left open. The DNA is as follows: TGTGCCATCAGGGCCGGCTCCGAAGAGACCCAGTACTTC. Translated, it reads CAIRAGSEETQYF.